The 2 T cell receptor beta chains given below trace back to one sample, sequenced in a study of cytomegalovirus exposure and HLA in healthy donors. PCR employed 60 Vbeta and 13 Jbeta primers. TCRdb keeps only in-frame clones here, not all; method: immunoSEQ multiplex PCR. This sample has 100,000 to 150,000 clones, with roughly 82% found just once. Material for sequencing was PBMCs. These receptors all come from a man in his forties or fifties in good health and CMV-seronegative.

The chain joins TRBV2 to TRBJ2-1; D unresolved. V was trimmed by 0 bases and J by 8 bases, leaving 11 bases between them. The CDR3 spans 14 residues. Germline V lookup: CDR1 SNHLY, CDR2 FYNNEI. The CDR3 coding sequence is TGTGCCAGCAGTGAAGCGCTTGTGGCCCATGAGCAGTTCTTC. Its protein product is CASSEALVAHEQFF.

The gene calls are TRBV5-1 and TRBJ1-1; perhaps TRBD1 as D (6 bases). The germline gives CDR1 SGHRS, CDR2 YFSETQ. The CDR3 runs 16 residues. The V end lost 0 bases, the J end lost 10 bases, and 22 bases lay between the germline ends. CDR3 coding DNA: TGCGCCAGCAGCTTGGCATCGGTTCAGGGCGGGGGCAGAGCTTTCTTT. This encodes CASSLASVQGGGRAFF.